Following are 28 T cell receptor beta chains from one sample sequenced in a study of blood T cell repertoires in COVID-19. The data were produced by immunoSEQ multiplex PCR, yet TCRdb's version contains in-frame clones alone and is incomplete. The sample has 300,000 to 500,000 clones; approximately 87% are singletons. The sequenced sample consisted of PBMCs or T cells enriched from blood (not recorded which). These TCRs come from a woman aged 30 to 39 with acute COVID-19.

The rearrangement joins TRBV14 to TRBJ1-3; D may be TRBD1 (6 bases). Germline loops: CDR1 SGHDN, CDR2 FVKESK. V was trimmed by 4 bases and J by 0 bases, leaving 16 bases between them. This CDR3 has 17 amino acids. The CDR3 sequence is CASSLRTEWDSGNTIYF. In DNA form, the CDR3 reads TGTGCCAGCAGCCTTCGGACAGAGTGGGACTCTGGAAACACCATATATTTT.

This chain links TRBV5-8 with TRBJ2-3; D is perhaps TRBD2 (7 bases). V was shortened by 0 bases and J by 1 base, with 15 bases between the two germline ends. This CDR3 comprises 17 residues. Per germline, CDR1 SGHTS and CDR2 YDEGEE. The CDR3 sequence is CASSLGGGRMGTDTQYF. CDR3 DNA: TGTGCCAGCAGCTTGGGGGGGGGCCGGATGGGCACAGATACGCAGTATTTT.

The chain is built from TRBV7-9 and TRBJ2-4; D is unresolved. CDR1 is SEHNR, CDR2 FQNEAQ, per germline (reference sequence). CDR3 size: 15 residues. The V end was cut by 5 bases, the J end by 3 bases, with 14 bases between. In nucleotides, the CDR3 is TGTGCCAGCAGCCACCCGACTGAGTACAAAAACATTCAGTACTTC. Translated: CASSHPTEYKNIQYF.

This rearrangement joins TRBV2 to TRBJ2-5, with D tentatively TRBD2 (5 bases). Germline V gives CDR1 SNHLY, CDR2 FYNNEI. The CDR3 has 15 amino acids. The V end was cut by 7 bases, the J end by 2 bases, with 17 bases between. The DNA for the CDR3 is TGTGCCAGCAATCGTCGGACGGGGAAACAAGAGACCCAGTACTTC. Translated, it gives CASNRRTGKQETQYF.

Here the CDR3 reads CASSSRTFNTEAFF. The CDR3 DNA follows: TGTGCCAGCAGCTCACGGACATTTAACACTGAAGCTTTCTTT. The chain couples TRBV11-3 to TRBJ1-1, with D tentatively TRBD1 (5 bases). V shed 4 bases and J shed 2 bases, with 11 bases lying between them. The CDR3 has 14 amino acids. Germline lookup yields CDR1 SGHNT and CDR2 YENEEA.

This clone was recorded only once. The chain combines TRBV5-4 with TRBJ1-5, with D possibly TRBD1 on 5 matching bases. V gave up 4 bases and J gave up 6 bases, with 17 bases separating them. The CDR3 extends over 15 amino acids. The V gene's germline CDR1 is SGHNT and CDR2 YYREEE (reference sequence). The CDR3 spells CASSHGAGSLQPQHF. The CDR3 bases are TGTGCCAGCAGCCATGGGGCAGGGTCTCTTCAGCCCCAGCATTTT.

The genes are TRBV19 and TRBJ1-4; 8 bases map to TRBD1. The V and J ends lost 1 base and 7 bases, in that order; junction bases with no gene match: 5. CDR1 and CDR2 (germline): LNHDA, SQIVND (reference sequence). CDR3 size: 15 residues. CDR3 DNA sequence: TGTGCCAGTAGTATAGCAGGGGGCCGCGGTGAAAAACTGTTTTTT. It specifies CASSIAGGRGEKLFF.

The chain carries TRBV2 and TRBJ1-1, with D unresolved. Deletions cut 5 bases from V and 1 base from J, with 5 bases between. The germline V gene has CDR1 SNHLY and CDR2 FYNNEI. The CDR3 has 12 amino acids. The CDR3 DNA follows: TGTGCCAGCAGTCCGTCGAACACTGAAGCTTTCTTT. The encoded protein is CASSPSNTEAFF.

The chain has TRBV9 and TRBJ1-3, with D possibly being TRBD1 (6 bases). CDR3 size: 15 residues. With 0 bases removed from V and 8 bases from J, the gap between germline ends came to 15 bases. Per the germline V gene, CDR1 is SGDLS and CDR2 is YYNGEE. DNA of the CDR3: TGTGCCAGCAGCGTAGACACAGGCAGGGGTGACACCATATATTTT. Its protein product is CASSVDTGRGDTIYF.

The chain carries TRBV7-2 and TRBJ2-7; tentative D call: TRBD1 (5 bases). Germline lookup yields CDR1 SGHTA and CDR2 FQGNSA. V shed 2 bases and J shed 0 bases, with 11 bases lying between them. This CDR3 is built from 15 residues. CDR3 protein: CASSLRGLTSYEQYF. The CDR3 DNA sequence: TGTGCCAGCAGCTTAAGGGGTCTGACCTCCTACGAGCAGTACTTC.

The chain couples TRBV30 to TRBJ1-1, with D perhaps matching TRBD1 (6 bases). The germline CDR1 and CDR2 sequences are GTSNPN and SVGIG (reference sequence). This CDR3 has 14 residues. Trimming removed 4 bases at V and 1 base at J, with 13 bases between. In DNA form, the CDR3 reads TGTGCCTGGAATCCCGGACAGCGGAACACTGAAGCTTTCTTT. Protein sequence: CAWNPGQRNTEAFF.

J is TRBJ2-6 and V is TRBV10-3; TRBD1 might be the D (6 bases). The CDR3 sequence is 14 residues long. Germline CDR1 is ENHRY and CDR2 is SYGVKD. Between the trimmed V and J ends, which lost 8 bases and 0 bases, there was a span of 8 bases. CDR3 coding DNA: TGTGCCATCTCGGACAGCTCTGGGGCCAACGTCCTGACTTTC. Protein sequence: CAISDSSGANVLTF.

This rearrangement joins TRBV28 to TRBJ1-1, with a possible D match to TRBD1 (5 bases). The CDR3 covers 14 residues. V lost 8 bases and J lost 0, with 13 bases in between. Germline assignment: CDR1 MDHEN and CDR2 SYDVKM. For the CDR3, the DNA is TGTGCCAGCGGTGCTGGGGCCCTGAACACTGAAGCTTTCTTT. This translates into CASGAGALNTEAFF. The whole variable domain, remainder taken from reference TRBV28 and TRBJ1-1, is DVKVTQSSRYLVKRTGEKVFLECVQDMDHENMFWYRQDPGLGLRLIYFSYDVKMKEKGDIPEGYSVSREKKERFSLILESASTNQTSMYLCASGAGALNTEAFFGQGTRLTVV.

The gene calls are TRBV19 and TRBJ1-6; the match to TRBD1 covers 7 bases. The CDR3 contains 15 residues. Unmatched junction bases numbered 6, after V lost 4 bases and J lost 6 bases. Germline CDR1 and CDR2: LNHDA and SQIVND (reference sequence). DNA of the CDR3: TGTGCCAGTAGTACAGGGGGGCTTGGTAATTCACCCCTCCACTTT. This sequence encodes CASSTGGLGNSPLHF.

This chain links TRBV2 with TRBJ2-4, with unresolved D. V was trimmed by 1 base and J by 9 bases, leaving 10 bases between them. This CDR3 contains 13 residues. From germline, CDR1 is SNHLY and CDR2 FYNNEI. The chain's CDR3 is CASSEGSHSIQYF. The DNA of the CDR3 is TGTGCCAGCAGTGAAGGCTCCCATAGCATTCAGTACTTC.

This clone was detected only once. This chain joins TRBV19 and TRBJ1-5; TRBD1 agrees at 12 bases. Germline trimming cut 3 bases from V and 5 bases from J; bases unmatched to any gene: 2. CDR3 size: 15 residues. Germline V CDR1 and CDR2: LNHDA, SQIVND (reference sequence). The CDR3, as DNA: TGTGCCAGTAGTATTGGGACAGGGGGCCATCAGCCCCAGCATTTT. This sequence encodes CASSIGTGGHQPQHF. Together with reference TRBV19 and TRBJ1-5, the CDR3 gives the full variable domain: DGGITQSPKYLFRKEGQNVTLSCEQNLNHDAMYWYRQDPGQGLRLIYYSQIVNDFQKGDIAEGYSVSREKKESFPLTVTSAQKNPTAFYLCASSIGTGGHQPQHFGDGTRLSIL.

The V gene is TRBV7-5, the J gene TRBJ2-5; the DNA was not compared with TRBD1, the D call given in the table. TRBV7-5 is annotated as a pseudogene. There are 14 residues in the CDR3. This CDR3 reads CVRSLGRAQETQYF. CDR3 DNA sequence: TGTGTCAGAAGCTTAGGCAGGGCCCAAGAGACCCAGTACTTC.

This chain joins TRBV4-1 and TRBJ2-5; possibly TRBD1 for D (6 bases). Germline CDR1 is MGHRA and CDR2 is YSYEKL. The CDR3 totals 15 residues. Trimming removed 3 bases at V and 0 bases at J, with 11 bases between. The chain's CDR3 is CASSQDEGDQETQYF. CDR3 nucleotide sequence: TGCGCCAGCAGCCAGGACGAGGGGGACCAAGAGACCCAGTACTTC.

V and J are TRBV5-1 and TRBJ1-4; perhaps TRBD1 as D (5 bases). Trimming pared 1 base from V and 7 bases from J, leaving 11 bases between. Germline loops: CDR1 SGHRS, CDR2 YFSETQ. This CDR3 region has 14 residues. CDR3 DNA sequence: TGCGCCAGCAGCTTGTACCAGGGTAGTGAAAAACTGTTTTTT. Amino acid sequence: CASSLYQGSEKLFF.

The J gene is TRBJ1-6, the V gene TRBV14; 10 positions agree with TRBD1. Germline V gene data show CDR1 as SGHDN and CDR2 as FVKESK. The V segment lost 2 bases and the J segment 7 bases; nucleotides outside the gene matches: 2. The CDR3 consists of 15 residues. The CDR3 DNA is TGTGCCAGCAGCCAATGGACAGGGGGAAATTCACCCCTCCACTTT. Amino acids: CASSQWTGGNSPLHF.

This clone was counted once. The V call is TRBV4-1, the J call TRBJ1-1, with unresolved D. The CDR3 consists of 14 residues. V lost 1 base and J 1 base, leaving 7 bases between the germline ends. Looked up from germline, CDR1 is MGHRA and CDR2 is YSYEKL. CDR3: CASSQVGRNTEAFF. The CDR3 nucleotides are TGCGCCAGCAGCCAAGTTGGGCGGAACACTGAAGCTTTCTTT.

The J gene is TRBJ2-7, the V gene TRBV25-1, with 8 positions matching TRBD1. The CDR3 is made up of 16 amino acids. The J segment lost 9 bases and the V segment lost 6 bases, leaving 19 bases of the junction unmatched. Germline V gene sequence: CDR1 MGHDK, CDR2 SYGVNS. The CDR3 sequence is CASSTPGQGPQIGQYF. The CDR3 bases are TGTGCCAGCAGCACTCCAGGACAGGGCCCTCAAATCGGGCAGTACTTC.

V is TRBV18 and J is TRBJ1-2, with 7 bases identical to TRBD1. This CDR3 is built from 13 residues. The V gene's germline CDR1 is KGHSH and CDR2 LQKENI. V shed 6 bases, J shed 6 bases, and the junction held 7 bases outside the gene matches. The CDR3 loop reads CASSGQESDGYTF. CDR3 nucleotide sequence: TGTGCCAGCTCCGGACAGGAATCGGATGGCTACACCTTC.

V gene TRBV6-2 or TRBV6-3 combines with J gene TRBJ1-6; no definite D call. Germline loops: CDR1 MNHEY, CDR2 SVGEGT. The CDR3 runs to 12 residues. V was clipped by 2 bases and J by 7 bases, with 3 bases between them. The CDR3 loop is CASSYANSPLHF. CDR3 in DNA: TGTGCCAGCAGTTACGCGAATTCACCCCTCCACTTT.

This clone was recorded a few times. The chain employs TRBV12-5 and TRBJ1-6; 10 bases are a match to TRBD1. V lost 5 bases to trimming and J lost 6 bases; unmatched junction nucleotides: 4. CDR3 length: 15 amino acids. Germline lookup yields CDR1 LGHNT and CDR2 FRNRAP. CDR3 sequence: CASGPGTGVNSPLHF. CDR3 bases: TGTGCTAGTGGTCCAGGGACAGGGGTTAATTCACCCCTCCACTTT.

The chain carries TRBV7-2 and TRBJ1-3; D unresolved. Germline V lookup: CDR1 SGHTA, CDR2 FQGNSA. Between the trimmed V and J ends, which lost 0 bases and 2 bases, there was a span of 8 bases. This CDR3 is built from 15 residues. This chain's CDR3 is CASSLAPGTGNTIYF. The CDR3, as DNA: TGTGCCAGCAGCTTAGCACCCGGGACTGGAAACACCATATATTTT.

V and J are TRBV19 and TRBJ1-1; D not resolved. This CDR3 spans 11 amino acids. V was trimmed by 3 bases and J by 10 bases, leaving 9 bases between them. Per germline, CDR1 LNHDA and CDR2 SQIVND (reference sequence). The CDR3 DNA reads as TGTGCCAGTAGTATTCCCGAGAGAGCTTTCTTT. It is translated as CASSIPERAFF.

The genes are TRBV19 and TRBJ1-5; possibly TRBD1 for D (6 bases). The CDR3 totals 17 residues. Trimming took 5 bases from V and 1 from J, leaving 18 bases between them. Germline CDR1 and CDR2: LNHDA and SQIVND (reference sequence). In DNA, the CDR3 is TGTGCCAGTAGTTTCGAAGCGGGGGGCCTAAGCAATCAGCCCCAGCATTTT. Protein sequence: CASSFEAGGLSNQPQHF.